This T cell receptor (beta chain) was sequenced in a study of blood T cell repertoires in COVID-19. Background on the study: The United States, Italy and Spain were the sources of the acute and convalescent COVID-19 samples.

Authors' processing steps: Amplification of reference gene primers was used by the study to estimate nucleated cell counts. The table came from immunoSEQ multiplex PCR; TCRdb's copy has only in-frame clones and leaves some out. Clone size and V and J calls were adopted from that table, with D and trimming inferred from the DNA. The sample lists some 100,000 clones, around 90% occurring once. V lost 3 bases and J 9 bases, leaving 10 bases between the germline ends. Germline V CDR1 and CDR2: SGHDT, YYEEEE. This CDR3 has 13 amino acids. Specimen: peripheral blood. The receptor was derived from an older woman with acute or convalescent COVID-19. The chain couples TRBV5-6 to TRBJ1-6; no definite D call. CDR3 coding DNA: TGTGCCAGCAGCTCACGGGATGGTTCACCCCTCCACTTT. Translation: CASSSRDGSPLHF.